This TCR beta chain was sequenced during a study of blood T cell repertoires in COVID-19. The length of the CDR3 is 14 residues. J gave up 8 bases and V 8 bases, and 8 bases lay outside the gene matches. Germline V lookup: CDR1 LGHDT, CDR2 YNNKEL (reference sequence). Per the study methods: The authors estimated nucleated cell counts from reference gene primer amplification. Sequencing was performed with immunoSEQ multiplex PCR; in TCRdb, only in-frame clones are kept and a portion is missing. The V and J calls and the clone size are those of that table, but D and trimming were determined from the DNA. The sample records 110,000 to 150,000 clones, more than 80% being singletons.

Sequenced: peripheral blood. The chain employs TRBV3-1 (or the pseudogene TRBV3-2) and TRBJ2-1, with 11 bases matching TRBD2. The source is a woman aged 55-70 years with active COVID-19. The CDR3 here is CASLSSGRKDEQFF. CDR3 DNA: TGTGCCAGCCTGTCTAGCGGGAGGAAAGATGAGCAGTTCTTC.